This paragraph covers one T cell receptor beta chain sequence. Its antigen is not known. The data derive from a study of radiotherapy plus CTLA-4 blockade in lung cancer. Study information: Objective responses were documented in around 20% of patients, with disease control in approximately 31%.

Participants had chemo-refractory metastatic non-small-cell lung cancer and were treated with focal radiation plus ipilimumab CTLA-4 blockade. The CDR3 spans 15 residues. The germline V gene has CDR1 SGHKS and CDR2 YYEKEE (reference sequence). V lost 2 bases and J 3 bases, leaving 11 bases between the germline ends. Study results and limitations: How blood T cell clones changed early, along with interferon-beta, reportedly forecast response best. Radiotherapy with ipilimumab was followed by blood expansion of tumor-derived clones.

Clones were read by immunoSEQ multiplex PCR, and TCRdb kept only the in-frame ones, dropping some. The sample lists roughly 54,000 clones, about 83% occurring once. The sequence came from a human donor with non-small cell lung cancer whose response to radiotherapy plus ipilimumab could not be evaluated. The V call is TRBV5-5, the J call TRBJ1-4, with D perhaps matching TRBD1 (6 bases). Sample: peripheral blood, taken from a patient treated with radiotherapy plus ipilimumab. The CDR3 DNA sequence: TGTGCCAGCAGCTTCAAACAGGGATCTAATGAAAAACTGTTTTTT. The encoded protein is CASSFKQGSNEKLFF.